The 27 T cell receptor beta chains below all came from one sample that was sequenced in a study of blood T cell repertoires in COVID-19. Repertoires were generated with immunoSEQ multiplex PCR, while TCRdb's copy carries only in-frame clones and drops some. The sample has a few hundred thousand clones, around 91% seen once. What was sequenced was PBMCs or T cells enriched from blood (not recorded which). The receptors come from a woman aged 18-29 years who had recovered from COVID-19.

J is TRBJ1-1 and V is TRBV27, with 8 positions matching TRBD1. The V gene end was trimmed by 3 bases and the J gene end by 11 bases; junction bases not matched to a gene: 5. CDR1 and CDR2 (germline): MNHEY, SMNVEV (reference sequence). The CDR3 length is 12 residues. The DNA of the CDR3 is TGTGCCAGCAGTTTCCAGGGGGCGCGGGCTTTCTTT. It specifies CASSFQGARAFF.

This chain joins TRBV10-3 and TRBJ2-2, with D possibly matching TRBD2 (7 bases). Trimming pared 0 bases from V and 0 bases from J, leaving 11 bases between. CDR1 is ENHRY, CDR2 SYGVKD, per germline. The CDR3 consists of 17 residues. In DNA form, the CDR3 reads TGTGCCATCAGTGAGTCCCCGGGGGGCCCGAACACCGGGGAGCTGTTTTTT. This translates into CAISESPGGPNTGELFF.

The V and J genes are TRBV14 and TRBJ2-1; a weak D match, TRBD2 (6 bases). V was pared by 4 bases and J by 4 bases, with 11 bases between. The CDR3 consists of 14 residues. The V gene's germline CDR1 is SGHDN and CDR2 FVKESK. The CDR3 spells CASSRRLEYNEQFF. The CDR3 nucleotides read TGTGCCAGCAGCCGGCGACTAGAGTACAATGAGCAGTTCTTC. Full variable domain (rest looked up from reference TRBV14 and TRBJ2-1): EAGVTQFPSHSVIEKGQTVTLRCDPISGHDNLYWYRRVMGKEIKFLLHFVKESKQDESGMPNNRFLAERTGGTYSTLKVQPAELEDSGVYFCASSRRLEYNEQFFGPGTRLTVL.

This rearrangement joins TRBV18 to TRBJ1-2; tentatively, D is TRBD1 (6 bases). The germline V gene encodes CDR1 KGHSH and CDR2 LQKENI. V gave up 6 bases and J gave up 2 bases, with 25 bases separating them. The CDR3 runs 18 residues. CDR3 sequence reads: CASSRPGGQPQGNYGYTF. The CDR3, as DNA: TGTGCCAGCTCCCGACCCGGAGGACAGCCGCAAGGCAACTATGGCTACACCTTC. Looking up the rest from reference TRBV18 and TRBJ1-2 gives the full variable domain: NAGVMQNPRHLVRRRGQEARLRCSPMKGHSHVYWYRQLPEEGLKFMVYLQKENIIDESGMPKERFSAEFPKEGPSILRIQQVVRGDSAAYFCASSRPGGQPQGNYGYTFGSGTRLTVV.

The chain combines TRBV19 with TRBJ1-3; weak D call: TRBD1 (5 bases). From germline, CDR1 is LNHDA and CDR2 SQIVND (reference sequence). The CDR3 runs to 14 residues. V was pared by 3 bases and J by 3 bases, with 9 bases between. CDR3 loop: CASSIWQGGNTIYF. DNA for the CDR3: TGTGCCAGTAGTATCTGGCAGGGTGGAAACACCATATATTTT.

The J gene is TRBJ2-7, the V gene TRBV10-2, with D hard to call. This CDR3 spans 11 amino acids. CDR1 is WSHSY, CDR2 SAAADI, per germline. V lost 4 bases and J 3 bases, leaving 4 bases between the germline ends. In DNA form, the CDR3 reads TGCGCCAGCAGTGGGAGCTACGAGCAGTACTTC. This codes for CASSGSYEQYF.

The chain carries TRBV5-4 and TRBJ1-1; D call uncertain. CDR1 and CDR2 from the germline V gene are SGHNT and YYREEE (reference sequence). V shed 4 bases and J shed 6 bases, with 16 bases lying between them. This CDR3 comprises 14 residues. The CDR3 here is CASSPPTVGAEAFF. In nucleotides, the CDR3 is TGTGCCAGCAGCCCCCCCACGGTCGGAGCTGAAGCTTTCTTT.

The gene calls are TRBV4-1 and TRBJ2-5, with 12 bases aligning to TRBD2. V trimming: 3 bases; J trimming: 5 bases; junction bases outside the gene matches: 7. The CDR3 has 16 amino acids. Germline assignment: CDR1 MGHRA and CDR2 YSYEKL. The DNA of the CDR3 is TGCGCCAGCAGCCACTCAGGACTAGCGGGGCTGGAGACCCAGTACTTC. It translates to CASSHSGLAGLETQYF.

V gene TRBV28 combines with J gene TRBJ1-2, with TRBD1 identical over 10 bases. The CDR3 extends over 15 amino acids. From germline, CDR1 is MDHEN and CDR2 SYDVKM. Germline trimming cut 3 bases from V and 5 bases from J; bases unmatched to any gene: 6. This CDR3 reads CASSFGTGQGYGYTF. The CDR3 DNA sequence: TGTGCCAGCAGTTTTGGGACGGGACAGGGGTATGGCTACACCTTC.

This rearrangement joins TRBV7-9 to TRBJ1-1; TRBD1 matches at 7 bases. Trimming took 5 bases from V and 10 from J; bases not matched to a gene: 13. The CDR3 is 14 residues long. Germline CDR1 reads SEHNR; CDR2 reads FQNEAQ (reference sequence). CDR3: CASSPHYRGELAFF. The CDR3 coding sequence is TGTGCCAGCAGCCCGCATTACAGGGGAGAATTAGCTTTCTTT.

In this sample, this clone turned up a few times. The chain couples TRBV5-4 to TRBJ2-7; tentatively, D is TRBD1 (5 bases). Germline V gives CDR1 SGHNT, CDR2 YYREEE (reference sequence). CDR3 length: 13 amino acids. V lost 4 bases to trimming and J lost 1 base, with 9 bases between them. In DNA, the CDR3 is TGTGCCAGCAGCCCGGACACATCCTACGAGCAGTACTTC. Translated: CASSPDTSYEQYF.

The gene calls are TRBV27 and TRBJ2-1, with 8 bases matching TRBD2. CDR1 is MNHEY and CDR2 is SMNVEV in the germline V gene (reference sequence). With 3 bases clipped from V and 7 bases from J, the junction kept 5 bases outside the gene matches. This CDR3 is built from 14 residues. In DNA form, the CDR3 reads TGTGCCAGCAGTTTTCGGGGGGGATCAAATGAGCAGTTCTTC. Encoded protein: CASSFRGGSNEQFF.

In this sample, this clone turned up a few times. The chain combines TRBV19 with TRBJ1-3; D not certain. V lost 5 bases to trimming and J lost 4 bases, with 12 bases between them. This CDR3 contains 14 residues. From germline, CDR1 is LNHDA and CDR2 SQIVND (reference sequence). CDR3 sequence: CASSPLTEGNTIYF. CDR3 DNA sequence: TGTGCCAGTAGTCCCCTCACAGAAGGAAACACCATATATTTT. Together with reference TRBV19 and TRBJ1-3, the CDR3 gives the full variable domain: DGGITQSPKYLFRKEGQNVTLSCEQNLNHDAMYWYRQDPGQGLRLIYYSQIVNDFQKGDIAEGYSVSREKKESFPLTVTSAQKNPTAFYLCASSPLTEGNTIYFGEGSWLTVV.

This chain uses TRBV10-3 with TRBJ1-2; possible D gene TRBD1, 6 bases. Per the germline V gene, CDR1 is ENHRY and CDR2 is SYGVKD. V shed 1 base and J shed 6 bases, with 12 bases lying between them. The length of the CDR3 is 14 residues. CDR3 in amino acids: CAISEFGGAHGYTF. In DNA, the CDR3 is TGTGCCATCAGTGAGTTTGGGGGGGCCCATGGCTACACCTTC.

The rearrangement uses TRBV5-1 and TRBJ1-6; D remains unclear. Germline lookup yields CDR1 SGHRS and CDR2 YFSETQ. Trimming removed 0 bases at V and 0 bases at J, with 7 bases between. This CDR3 region has 16 residues. The CDR3, as DNA: TGCGCCAGCAGCTTGGTGGGGAGCTCCTATAATTCACCCCTCCACTTT. Translation: CASSLVGSSYNSPLHF.

The chain links TRBV18 to TRBJ1-3, with no clear D. The germline V gene has CDR1 KGHSH and CDR2 LQKENI. The CDR3 has 13 residues. Trimming pared 3 bases from V and 2 bases from J, leaving 5 bases between. The CDR3 DNA sequence: TGTGCCAGCTCACCGAGAGCTGGAAACACCATATATTTT. This translates into CASSPRAGNTIYF.

The chain combines TRBV27 with TRBJ1-5; a possible D gene is TRBD1 (6 bases). There are 16 residues in the CDR3. Germline V CDR1 and CDR2: MNHEY, SMNVEV (reference sequence). Between the trimmed V and J ends, which lost 0 bases and 4 bases, there was a span of 13 bases. The CDR3 region has the DNA TGTGCCAGCAGTTTATCCTCGCTGACAGGTAATCAGCCCCAGCATTTT. Translated, it gives CASSLSSLTGNQPQHF.

The J gene is TRBJ1-6, the V gene TRBV6-1, with 7 bases that match TRBD1. The CDR3 totals 14 residues. J lost 10 bases, V lost 3 bases, and 6 bases had no gene match. Germline-derived CDR1 and CDR2 are MNHNS and SASEGT. Here the CDR3 reads CASSDPGGRSPLHF. CDR3 sequence (DNA): TGTGCCAGCAGTGACCCAGGGGGACGGTCACCCCTCCACTTT.

This chain uses TRBV2 with TRBJ2-5, with 8 positions matching TRBD1. V lost 3 bases, J lost 1 base, and 1 base stayed unmatched. The CDR3 contains 14 residues. CDR1 SNHLY and CDR2 FYNNEI come from the germline V gene. The CDR3 DNA follows: TGTGCCAGCAGTGAGGACAGGGTCCAAGAGACCCAGTACTTC. Protein product: CASSEDRVQETQYF.

The V and J genes are TRBV6-5 and TRBJ2-7; 7 nucleotides match TRBD1. Trimming removed 2 bases from V and 7 bases from J; junction bases left unmatched: 8. CDR3 length equals 14 residues. Germline-derived CDR1 and CDR2 are MNHEY and SVGAGI. This chain's CDR3 is CASSYRGTAVEQYF. CDR3 DNA: TGTGCCAGCAGTTACCGAGGGACAGCCGTGGAGCAGTACTTC.

This rearrangement joins TRBV19 to TRBJ1-6, with 7 bases lining up with TRBD1. Trimming removed 6 bases from V and 9 bases from J; junction bases left unmatched: 14. The CDR3 covers 16 residues. Germline CDR1 and CDR2: LNHDA and SQIVND (reference sequence). CDR3: CASSQGQTRISSPLHF. The CDR3 nucleotides are TGTGCCAGTAGCCAGGGACAGACGCGGATCAGTTCACCCCTCCACTTT.

This chain uses TRBV4-1 with TRBJ2-5; 8 bases fit TRBD2. The V segment lost 6 bases and the J segment 1 base; nucleotides outside the gene matches: 10. In germline, CDR1 is MGHRA, CDR2 YSYEKL. This CDR3 comprises 16 residues. CDR3 protein: CASSRSGAPLQETQYF. The CDR3 DNA is TGCGCCAGCAGTCGTAGCGGGGCGCCCCTCCAAGAGACCCAGTACTTC.

CDR3 region: CASSQAAGDTYEQYF. DNA for the CDR3: TGTGCCAGCAGCCAAGCCGCCGGGGACACCTACGAGCAGTACTTC. The genes are TRBV4-2 and TRBJ2-7; maybe TRBD1 (6 bases). There are 15 residues in the CDR3. Trimming cost V 1 base and J 2 bases, with 12 bases left between them. CDR1 and CDR2 (germline): LGHNA, YNFKEQ.

The chain is built from TRBV28 and TRBJ1-2; D is perhaps TRBD1 (6 bases). With 4 bases removed from V and 2 bases from J, the gap between germline ends came to 11 bases. The germline gives CDR1 MDHEN, CDR2 SYDVKM. The CDR3 sequence is 14 residues long. CDR3 DNA: TGTGCCAGCAGTTCCGGGACACTGAACTATGGCTACACCTTC. This encodes CASSSGTLNYGYTF.

Concerning this clone itself: The sample holds other DNA sequences that translate to the same CDR3. The gene calls are TRBV19 and TRBJ2-2; the D gene is possibly TRBD2 (5 bases). Germline CDR1 LNHDA, CDR2 SQIVND (reference sequence). The CDR3 totals 13 residues. Trimming took off 3 bases at V and 4 bases at J, with 6 bases between the two ends. The CDR3 sequence is CASSIRGTGELFF. The DNA for the CDR3 is TGTGCCAGTAGTATCCGGGGCACCGGGGAGCTGTTTTTT.

About this clone itself: At the DNA level, this CDR3 is encoded by other sequences in the same sample as well. The V gene is TRBV5-1, the J gene TRBJ1-2; the match to TRBD1 covers 9 bases. Germline V gene data show CDR1 as SGHRS and CDR2 as YFSETQ. Trimming took 4 bases from V and 4 from J; bases not matched to a gene: 5. CDR3 length equals 14 residues. CDR3 loop: CASSPRQGGYGYTF. The DNA for the CDR3 is TGCGCCAGCAGCCCAAGACAGGGGGGCTATGGCTACACCTTC.

V usage is TRBV11-3 and J usage is TRBJ2-1; 11 bases match TRBD1. The V gene end was trimmed by 5 bases and the J gene end by 9 bases; junction bases not matched to a gene: 12. The CDR3 loop spans 16 amino acids. CDR1 is SGHNT, CDR2 YENEEA, per germline. For the CDR3, the DNA is TGTGCCAGCAGCCGCTCCGGGACAGGGGGGGTCGGTGAGCAGTTCTTC. Amino acid sequence: CASSRSGTGGVGEQFF.